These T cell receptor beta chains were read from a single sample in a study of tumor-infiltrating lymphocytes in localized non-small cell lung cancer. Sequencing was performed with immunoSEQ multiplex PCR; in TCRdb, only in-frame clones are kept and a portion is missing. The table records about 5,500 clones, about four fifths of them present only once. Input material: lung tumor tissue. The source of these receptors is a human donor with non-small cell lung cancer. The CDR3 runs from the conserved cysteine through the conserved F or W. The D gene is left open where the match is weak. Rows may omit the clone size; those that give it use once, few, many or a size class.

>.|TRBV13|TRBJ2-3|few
CASSPSFGAGSTDTQYF
TGTGCCAGCAGCCCCAGTTTTGGAGCCGGTAGCACAGATACGCAGTATTTT
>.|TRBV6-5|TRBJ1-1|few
CASSLFQGRGEAFF
TGTGCCAGCAGCCTATTCCAGGGGCGAGGTGAAGCTTTCTTT
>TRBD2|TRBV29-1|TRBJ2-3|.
CSVARLAGDFTDTQYF
TGCAGCGTAGCTCGACTAGCGGGGGACTTCACGGATACGCAGTATTTT
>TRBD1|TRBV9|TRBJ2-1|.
CASSVRDSSYNEQFF
TGTGCCAGCAGCGTCCGGGACAGCTCCTACAATGAGCAGTTCTTC
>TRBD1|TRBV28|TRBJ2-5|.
CASSSHRGLEETQYF
TGTGCCAGCAGTTCCCACAGGGGGCTGGAAGAGACCCAGTACTTC
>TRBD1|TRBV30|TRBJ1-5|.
CAWGDRPNQPQHF
TGTGCCTGGGGGGACAGACCTAATCAGCCCCAGCATTTT
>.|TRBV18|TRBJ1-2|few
CASSPGDYGYTF
TGTGCCAGCTCACCAGGGGACTATGGCTACACCTTC
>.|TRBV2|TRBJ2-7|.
CASSESRGPYEQYF
TGTGCCAGCAGTGAGTCAAGGGGCCCCTACGAGCAGTACTTC
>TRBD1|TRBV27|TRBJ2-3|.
CANPTGATHGTDTQYF
TGTGCCAATCCAACAGGGGCGACCCATGGTACAGATACGCAGTATTTT
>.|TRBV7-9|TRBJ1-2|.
CASSLGQRYGYTF
TGTGCCAGCAGCCTCGGACAGAGATATGGCTACACCTTC
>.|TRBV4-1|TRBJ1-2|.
CASSQVGTGLNYGYTF
TGCGCCAGCAGCCAAGTTGGAACGGGGCTTAACTATGGCTACACCTTC
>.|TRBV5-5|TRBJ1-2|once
CASSLEGPNTF
TGTGCCAGCAGCTTGGAAGGACCAAACACCTTC
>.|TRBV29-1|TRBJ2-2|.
CSVAQGYAGELFF
TGCAGCGTTGCGCAGGGTTACGCCGGGGAGCTGTTTTTT
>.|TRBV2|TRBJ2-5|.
CASRPRNQETQYF
TGTGCCAGCAGGCCCAGAAACCAAGAGACCCAGTACTTC
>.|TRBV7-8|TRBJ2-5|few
CASSLRATEETQYF
TGTGCCAGCAGCTTAAGGGCTACAGAAGAGACCCAGTACTTC
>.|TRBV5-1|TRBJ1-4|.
CASNEQRSNEKLFF
TGCGCCAGCAACGAACAGAGGTCTAATGAAAAACTGTTTTTT
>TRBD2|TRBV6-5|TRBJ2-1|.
CASSYSGTSAHNEQFF
TGTGCCAGCAGTTATTCCGGGACTAGCGCCCACAATGAGCAGTTCTTC
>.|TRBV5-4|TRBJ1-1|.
CASSLTGKNTEAFF
TGTGCCAGCAGCTTGACAGGGAAGAACACTGAAGCTTTCTTT
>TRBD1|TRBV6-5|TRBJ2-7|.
CASSTRDSPYEQYF
TGTGCCAGCAGTACTCGGGACAGTCCCTACGAGCAGTACTTC
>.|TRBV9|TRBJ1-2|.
CASSEGGMYAYGYTF
TGTGCCAGCAGCGAGGGGGGTATGTACGCCTATGGCTACACCTTC
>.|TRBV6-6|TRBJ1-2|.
CASSYSGQPQGGYTF
TGTGCCAGCAGTTACTCGGGGCAGCCTCAGGGTGGCTACACCTTC
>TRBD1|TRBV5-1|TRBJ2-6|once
CASSVQGAGANVLTF
TGCGCCAGCAGCGTACAGGGGGCTGGGGCCAACGTCCTGACTTTC
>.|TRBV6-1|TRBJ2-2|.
CASSVGWGELFF
TGTGCCAGCAGTGTGGGGTGGGGGGAGCTGTTTTTT
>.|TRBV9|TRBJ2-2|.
CASSLDYNTGELFF
TGTGCCAGCAGCCTTGACTACAACACCGGGGAGCTGTTTTTT
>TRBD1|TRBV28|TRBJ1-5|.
CASRLRQGSTNQPQHF
TGTGCCAGCAGGCTACGACAGGGGTCGACCAATCAGCCCCAGCATTTT
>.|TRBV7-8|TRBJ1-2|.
CASSLALLGDGYTF
TGTGCCAGCAGCTTAGCGCTTTTGGGGGATGGCTACACCTTC
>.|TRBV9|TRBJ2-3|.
CASSALPSTDTQYF
TGTGCCAGCAGCGCCCTGCCTAGCACAGATACGCAGTATTTT
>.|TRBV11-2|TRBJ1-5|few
CASRGPGNQPQHF
TGTGCCAGCAGGGGGCCTGGCAATCAGCCCCAGCATTTT
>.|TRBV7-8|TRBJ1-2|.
CASSSWVRGRVGQSYGYTF
TGTGCCAGCAGCTCCTGGGTACGGGGCAGGGTCGGGCAGAGCTATGGCTACACCTTC
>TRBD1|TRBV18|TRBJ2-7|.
CASSPRRGQGGEQYF
TGTGCCAGCTCACCCCGGCGGGGACAGGGTGGCGAGCAGTACTTC
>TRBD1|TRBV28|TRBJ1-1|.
CASSLSLGQGTEAFF
TGTGCCAGCAGTTTATCTCTCGGACAGGGCACTGAAGCTTTCTTT
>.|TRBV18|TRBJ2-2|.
CASSAFSLNTGELFF
TGTGCCAGCTCTGCGTTTAGCCTGAACACCGGGGAGCTGTTTTTT
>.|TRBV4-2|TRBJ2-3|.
CASSHGLVGTDTQYF
TGTGCCAGCAGCCACGGACTCGTTGGCACAGATACGCAGTATTTT
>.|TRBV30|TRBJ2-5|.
CAWGLGETQHF
TGTGCCTGGGGACTCGGAGAGACCCAGCACTTC
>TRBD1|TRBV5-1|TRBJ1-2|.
CASSERQGFGYGYTF
TGCGCCAGCAGCGAGCGACAGGGCTTTGGCTATGGCTACACCTTC
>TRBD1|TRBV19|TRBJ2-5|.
CASANRGRETQYF
TGTGCCAGTGCTAACAGGGGACGAGAGACCCAGTACTTC
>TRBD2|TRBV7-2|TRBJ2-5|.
CASSPGITLAAPGQETQYF
TGTGCCAGCAGCCCAGGGATTACACTAGCGGCCCCTGGGCAAGAGACCCAGTACTTC
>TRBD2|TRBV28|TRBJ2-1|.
CASRSGTTLYNEQFF
TGTGCCAGCAGATCCGGGACTACTCTCTACAATGAGCAGTTCTTC
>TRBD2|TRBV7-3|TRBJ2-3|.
CASSPSGGGTDTQYF
TGTGCCAGCAGCCCGAGCGGGGGAGGCACAGATACGCAGTATTTT
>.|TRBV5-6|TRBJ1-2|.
CASSLAGGNGYTF
TGTGCCAGCAGCTTGGCCGGGGGGAACGGCTACACCTTC
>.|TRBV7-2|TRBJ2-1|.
CASSRGDREFF
TGTGCCAGCAGCAGGGGGGACCGGGAGTTCTTC
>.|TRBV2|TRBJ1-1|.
CASSDNNPRAFF
TGTGCCAGCAGTGACAATAATCCTAGGGCTTTCTTT
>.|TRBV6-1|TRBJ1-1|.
CASPGQNTEAFF
TGTGCCAGCCCGGGACAGAACACTGAAGCTTTCTTT
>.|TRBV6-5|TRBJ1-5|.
CASSYSGYQPQHF
TGTGCCAGCAGTTACTCTGGATATCAGCCCCAGCATTTT
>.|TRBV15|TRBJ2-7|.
CATSRDRAGAAYEQYF
TGTGCCACCAGCAGAGATAGGGCCGGGGCAGCCTACGAGCAGTACTTC
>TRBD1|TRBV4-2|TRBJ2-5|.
CASSLGQGRVWETQYF
TGTGCCAGCAGCCTGGGACAGGGAAGAGTTTGGGAGACCCAGTACTTC
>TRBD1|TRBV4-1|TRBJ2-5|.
CASSQGGTGIAQYF
TGCGCCAGCAGCCAAGGAGGGACAGGAATCGCCCAGTACTTC
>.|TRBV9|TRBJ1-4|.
CASSDGDGATNEKLFF
TGTGCCAGCAGTGACGGGGACGGTGCAACTAATGAAAAACTGTTTTTT
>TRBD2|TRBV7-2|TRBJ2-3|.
CASRIAGATDTQYF
TGTGCCAGCAGGATAGCGGGGGCCACAGATACGCAGTATTTT
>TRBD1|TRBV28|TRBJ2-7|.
CASSSGTGGSYEQYF
TGTGCCAGCAGTTCCGGGACAGGGGGCTCCTACGAGCAGTACTTC
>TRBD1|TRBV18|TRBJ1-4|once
CASHRGSNEKLFF
TGTGCCAGCCACAGGGGCTCCAATGAAAAACTGTTTTTT
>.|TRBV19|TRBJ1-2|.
CASRGGSWNYGYTF
TGTGCCAGTAGAGGAGGCAGTTGGAACTATGGCTACACCTTC